This T cell receptor (beta chain) was sequenced for a study of cytomegalovirus exposure and HLA in healthy donors. The PCR used 60 Vbeta and 13 Jbeta primers. The table came from immunoSEQ multiplex PCR; TCRdb's copy has only in-frame clones and leaves some out. The data contain about 180,000 clones, about 72% of them singletons. As for this clone: Its antigen is not known.

The study, taken as a whole, reports: In a later analysis, CMV-associated beta chains were mostly HLA-associated, it appeared.

With 7 bases clipped from V and 0 bases from J, the junction kept 9 bases outside the gene matches. The germline V gene has CDR1 SQVTM and CDR2 ANQGSEA. CDR3 length: 15 amino acids. This sequence joins TRBV29-1 and TRBJ1-3; 7 bases are a match to TRBD1. This sequence was found in a human donor in good health. Sequenced: PBMCs. Written as DNA, the CDR3 is TGCAGCGCCTGGGACAGCCTGAGCTCTGGAAACACCATATATTTT. Residues: CSAWDSLSSGNTIYF. Combining the CDR3 with reference TRBV29-1 and TRBJ1-3 gives the whole variable domain SAVISQKPSRDICQRGTSLTIQCQVDSQVTMMFWYRQQPGQSLTLIATANQGSEATYESGFVIDKFPISRPNLTFSTLTVSNMSPEDSSIYLCSAWDSLSSGNTIYFGEGSWLTVV.